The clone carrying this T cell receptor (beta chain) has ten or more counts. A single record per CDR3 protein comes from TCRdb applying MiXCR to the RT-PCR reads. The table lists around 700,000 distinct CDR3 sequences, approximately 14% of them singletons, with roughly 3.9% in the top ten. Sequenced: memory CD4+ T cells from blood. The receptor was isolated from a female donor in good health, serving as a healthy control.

In DNA, the CDR3 is TGTGCCAGCTGCCAAGGGCACGAGCAGTACTTC. It is translated as CASCQGHEQYF. The chain employs TRBV6-5 and TRBJ2-7; D remains ambiguous. V lost 8 bases and J 5 bases, leaving 10 bases between the germline ends. The CDR3 is 11 residues long. Per germline, CDR1 MNHEY and CDR2 SVGAGI.